This T cell receptor (beta chain) was identified during a study of T cell responses to AZD1222 COVID-19 vaccine. The CDR3 totals 12 residues. Germline CDR1 reads SGHRS; CDR2 reads YFSETQ. V was pared by 5 bases and J by 5 bases, with 7 bases between. General study results and limits: Most donors were white British and more were female, and clonal diversity was possibly underestimated. Regions 160-218 and 743-854 held dominance among vaccine-associated CD4 TCRs, which spanned spike.

Repertoires were generated with immunoSEQ multiplex PCR, while TCRdb's copy carries only in-frame clones and drops some. The table shows approximately 50,000 clones, with less than 90% occurring only once. Second-dose intervals of approximately 4 or approximately 12 weeks were pooled. Points on this clone: Its matching antigen is unknown.

The chain uses TRBV5-1 and TRBJ1-4; D remains unclear. This material consisted of peripheral blood, taken 28 days after the second AZD1222 dose. The sequence came from an adult who received the AZD1222 COVID-19 vaccine. The CDR3, as DNA: TGCGCCAGCAGGGACGGGAATGAAAAACTGTTTTTT. Translated: CASRDGNEKLFF. Looking up the rest from reference TRBV5-1 and TRBJ1-4 gives the full variable domain: KAGVTQTPRYLIKTRGQQVTLSCSPISGHRSVSWYQQTPGQGLQFLFEYFSETQRNKGNFPGRFSGRQFSNSRSEMNVSTLELGDSALYLCASRDGNEKLFFGSGTQLSVL.